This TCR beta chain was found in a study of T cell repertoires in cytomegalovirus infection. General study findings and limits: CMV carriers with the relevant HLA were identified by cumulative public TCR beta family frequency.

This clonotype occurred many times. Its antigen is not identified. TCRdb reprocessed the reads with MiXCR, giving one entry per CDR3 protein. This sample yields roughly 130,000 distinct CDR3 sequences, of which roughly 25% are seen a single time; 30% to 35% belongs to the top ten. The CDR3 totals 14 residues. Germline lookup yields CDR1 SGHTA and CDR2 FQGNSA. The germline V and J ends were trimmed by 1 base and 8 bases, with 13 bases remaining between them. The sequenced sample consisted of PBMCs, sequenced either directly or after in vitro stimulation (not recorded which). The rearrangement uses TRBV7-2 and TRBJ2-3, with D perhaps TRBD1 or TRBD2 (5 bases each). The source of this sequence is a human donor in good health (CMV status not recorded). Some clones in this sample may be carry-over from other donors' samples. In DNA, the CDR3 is TGTGCCAGCAGCTTAGACCTCTCGAGGGGTACGCAGTATTTT. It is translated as CASSLDLSRGTQYF. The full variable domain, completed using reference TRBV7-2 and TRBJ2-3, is GAGVSQSPSNKVTEKGKDVELRCDPISGHTALYWYRQSLGQGLEFLIYFQGNSAPDKSGLPSDRFSAERTGGSVSTLTIQRTQQEDSAVYLCASSLDLSRGTQYFGPGTRLTVL.